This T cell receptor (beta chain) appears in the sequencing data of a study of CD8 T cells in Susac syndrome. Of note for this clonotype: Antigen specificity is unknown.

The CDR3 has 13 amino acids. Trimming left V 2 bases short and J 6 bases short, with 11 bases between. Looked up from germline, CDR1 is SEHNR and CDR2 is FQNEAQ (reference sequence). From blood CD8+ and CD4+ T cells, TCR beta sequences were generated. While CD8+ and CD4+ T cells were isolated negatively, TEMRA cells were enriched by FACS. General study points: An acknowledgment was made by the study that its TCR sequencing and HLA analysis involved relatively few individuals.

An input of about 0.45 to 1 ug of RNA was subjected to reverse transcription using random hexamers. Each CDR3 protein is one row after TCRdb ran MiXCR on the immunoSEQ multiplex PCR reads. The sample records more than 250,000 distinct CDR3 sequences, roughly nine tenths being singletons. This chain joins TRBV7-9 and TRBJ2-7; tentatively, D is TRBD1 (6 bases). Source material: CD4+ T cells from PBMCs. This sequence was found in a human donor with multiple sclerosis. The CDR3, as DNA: TGTGCCAGCAGCTTAACCCAGGGGTTCGAGCAGTACTTC. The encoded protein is CASSLTQGFEQYF.